This T cell receptor beta chain originates from a study of T cells in localized non-small cell lung cancer. Whole-study results and caveats: Sequencing, confined to only one tumor region, leaves heterogeneity possible. Uninvolved adjacent lung showed the highest T cell clonality, exceeding tumor. The appearance of a median roughly 56 of the top 100 tumor clones was seen in adjacent lung.

This table comes from immunoSEQ multiplex PCR, and its TCRdb copy is limited to in-frame clones, with some not included. The top ten clones hold more than 25% of a sample with over a thousand clones, around a quarter of them seen once. Germline V gives CDR1 SQVTM, CDR2 ANQGSEA. This CDR3 region has 14 residues. Trimming took 7 bases from V and 3 from J, leaving 16 bases between them. As regards this clone: What it binds is not known.

According to the study, adjacent lung free of atypia was obtained at least 2 cm from the tumor margin. The material was normal lung tissue next to the tumor, obtained before any cancer treatment. This TCR was recovered from a man aged 40 to 75 with stage I lung adenocarcinoma. The V gene is TRBV29-1, the J gene TRBJ1-5, with D perhaps matching TRBD1 (5 bases). The CDR3 here is CSATIGGDNQPQHF. For the CDR3, the DNA is TGCAGCGCTACAATCGGGGGTGACAATCAGCCCCAGCATTTT.